The 6 T cell receptor beta chains given below trace back to one sample, sequenced in a study of T cells in localized non-small cell lung cancer. Data came from immunoSEQ multiplex PCR; TCRdb stores just in-frame clones and leaves some out. Seen here are about 64,000 clones, roughly 76% observed once, and the top ten hold around 4.7%. The material was PBMCs, obtained before any cancer treatment. Source of these receptors: a man aged 35-75 years with stage II lung adenocarcinoma.

The J gene is TRBJ1-5, the V gene TRBV15; D remains unclear. Trimming left V 5 bases short and J 5 bases short, with 13 bases between. Germline V gene sequence: CDR1 LNHNV, CDR2 YYDKDF (reference sequence). The CDR3 has 14 residues. The CDR3 coding sequence is TGTGCCACCAGCCCCTGGAAAAATGATCAGCCCCAGCATTTT. Translated, it gives CATSPWKNDQPQHF.

V is TRBV5-6 and J is TRBJ1-4; the match to TRBD1 covers 9 bases. The V segment lost 0 bases and the J segment 7 bases; nucleotides outside the gene matches: 10. Germline CDR1 SGHDT, CDR2 YYEEEE. CDR3 length: 17 amino acids. The CDR3 DNA reads as TGTGCCAGCAGCTTGGCCCGGACAGGGGCCGGGGGTGAAAAACTGTTTTTT. As protein: CASSLARTGAGGEKLFF.

This chain connects TRBV7-6 to TRBJ2-6; weak D call: TRBD2 (6 bases). The ends were cut back, 5 bases at V and 2 bases at J, with 16 bases in the middle. In germline, CDR1 is SGHVS, CDR2 FNYEAQ. The CDR3 runs to 17 residues. CDR3 amino acids: CASSELGLTPGANVLTF. DNA for the CDR3: TGTGCCAGCAGCGAACTGGGACTTACCCCTGGGGCCAACGTCCTGACTTTC.

The chain joins TRBV11-1 to TRBJ2-1; D not certain. Looked up from germline, CDR1 is SGHAT and CDR2 is FQDESV (reference sequence). This CDR3 is 13 amino acids long. Between the trimmed V and J ends, which lost 3 bases and 6 bases, there was a span of 9 bases. The CDR3 here is CASSFSLINEQFF. The CDR3 DNA reads as TGTGCCAGCAGCTTCTCATTAATCAATGAGCAGTTCTTC.

A note on this clone: The same CDR3 arises from other DNA sequences in this sample as well. The rearrangement links TRBV9 to TRBJ2-1; the D is unclear. CDR1 is SGDLS, CDR2 YYNGEE, per germline. This CDR3 has 14 residues. V shed 0 bases and J shed 1 base, with 5 bases lying between them. This CDR3 reads CASSVAGSYNEQFF. Written as DNA, the CDR3 is TGTGCCAGCAGCGTAGCTGGTTCCTACAATGAGCAGTTCTTC.

V gene TRBV19 combines with J gene TRBJ1-4, with D perhaps matching TRBD1 (6 bases). The CDR3 consists of 14 residues. Germline-derived CDR1 and CDR2 are LNHDA and SQIVND (reference sequence). The ends were cut back, 9 bases at V and 6 bases at J, with 17 bases in the middle. CDR3 sequence reads: CARLRKGVDEKLFF. CDR3 bases: TGTGCCAGACTAAGGAAGGGGGTCGATGAAAAACTGTTTTTT.